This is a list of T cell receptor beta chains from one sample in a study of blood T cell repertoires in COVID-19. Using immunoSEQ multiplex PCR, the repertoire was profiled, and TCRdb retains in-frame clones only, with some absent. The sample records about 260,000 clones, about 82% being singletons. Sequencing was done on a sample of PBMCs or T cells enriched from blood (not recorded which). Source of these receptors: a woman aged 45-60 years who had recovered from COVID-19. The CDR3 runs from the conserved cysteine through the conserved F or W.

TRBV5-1 CASSLRLAGAGRETQYF
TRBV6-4 CASRTSGTVINQPQHF
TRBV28 CASSLMGRGGNQPQHF
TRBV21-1 CASSLGLSGNTIYF
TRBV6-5 CASSYTTGSRREQYF
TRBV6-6 CASSYAMTDTQYF
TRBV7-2 CASSNPAGVGTEAFF
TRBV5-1 CASSLGQGSAGELFF
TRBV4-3 CASSQDPGGQTGELFF
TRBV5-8 CASSLGLAYNEQFF
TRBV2 CASSADRGREQYF
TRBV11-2 CASSRGGVNSPLHF
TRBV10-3 CAISEFQDYEQYF
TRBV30 CASVGTSGSLQQYF
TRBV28 CASSPPWIDIRERIGETQYF
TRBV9 CASSVGENNYGYTF
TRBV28 CASSGRLRTYEQYF
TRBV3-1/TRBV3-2 CASSQEGWGRRSKNIQYF
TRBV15 CATSRFARKGGQGNTEAFF
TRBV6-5 CASTGTGNEQYF
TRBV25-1 CASSDARGENIQYF
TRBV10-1 CASSGQGGQYF
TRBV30 CAWTRQGGAYEQYF
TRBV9 CASSAGTSGSYEQYF
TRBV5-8 CASSLAFERATADTQYF
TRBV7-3 CASSYTGQGGYEQYF
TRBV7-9 CASSSLTEAGGYTF
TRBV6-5 CASGLATYQETQYF
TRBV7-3 CASARGLGGANEQFF
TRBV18 CASSPVSGLKTEAFF
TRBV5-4 CASSFYFRSPTTSYEQYF
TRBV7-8 CASRSPGLAGVETQYF
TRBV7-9 CASTGTGDTEAFF
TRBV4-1 CASSQVGSVSGANEKLFF
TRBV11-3 CASSLAGSSQETQYF
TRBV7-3 CASSLIGTNTGELFF
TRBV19 CASTVTGVLGYTF
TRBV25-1 CASSEGPPLGEQFF